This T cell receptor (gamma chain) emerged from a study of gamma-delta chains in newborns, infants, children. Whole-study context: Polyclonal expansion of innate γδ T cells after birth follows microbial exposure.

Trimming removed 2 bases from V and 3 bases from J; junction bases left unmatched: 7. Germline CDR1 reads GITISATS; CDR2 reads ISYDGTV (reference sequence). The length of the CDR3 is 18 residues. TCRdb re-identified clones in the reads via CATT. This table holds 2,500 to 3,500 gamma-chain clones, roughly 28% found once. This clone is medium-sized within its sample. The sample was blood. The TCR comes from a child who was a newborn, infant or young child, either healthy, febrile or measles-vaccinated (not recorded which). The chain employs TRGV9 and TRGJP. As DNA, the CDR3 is TGTGCCTTGTGGGAGGCAAATCCGCAAGAGTTGGGCAAAAAAATCAAGGTATTT. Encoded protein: CALWEANPQELGKKIKVF.